This T cell receptor (beta chain) was sequenced in a study of blood T cell repertoires in COVID-19. The CDR3 is 16 residues long. Trimming pared 5 bases from V and 5 bases from J, leaving 19 bases between. Germline CDR1 reads SEHNR; CDR2 reads FQNEAQ (reference sequence). Repertoires were generated with immunoSEQ multiplex PCR, while TCRdb's copy carries only in-frame clones and drops some. The profile shows about 220,000 clones, around 80% of them singletons. The clonotype originates from a man in his forties or fifties who had recovered from COVID-19. Material: peripheral blood. The chain couples TRBV7-9 to TRBJ1-3, with D possibly TRBD1 on 6 matching bases. CDR3 in DNA: TGTGCCAGCAGCCTATCACGGGACAAGGGCCGAAACACCATATATTTT. This sequence encodes CASSLSRDKGRNTIYF.